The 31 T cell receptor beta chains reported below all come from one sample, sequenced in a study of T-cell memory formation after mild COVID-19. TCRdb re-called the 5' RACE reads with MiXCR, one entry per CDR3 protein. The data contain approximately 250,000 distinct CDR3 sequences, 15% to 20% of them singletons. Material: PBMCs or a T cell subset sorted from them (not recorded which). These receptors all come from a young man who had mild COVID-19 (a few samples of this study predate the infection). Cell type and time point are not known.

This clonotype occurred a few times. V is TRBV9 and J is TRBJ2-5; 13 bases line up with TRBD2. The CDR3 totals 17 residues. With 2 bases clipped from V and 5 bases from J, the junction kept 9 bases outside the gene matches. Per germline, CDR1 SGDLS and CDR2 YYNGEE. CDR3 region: CASSVTSGGAVFETQYF. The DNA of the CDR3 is TGTGCCAGCAGCGTTACTAGCGGGGGGGCCGTCTTCGAGACCCAGTACTTC. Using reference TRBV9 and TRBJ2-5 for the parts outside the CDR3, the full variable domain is DSGVTQTPKHLITATGQRVTLRCSPRSGDLSVYWYQQSLDQGLQFLIQYYNGEERAKGNILERFSAQQFPDLHSELNLSSLELGDSALYFCASSVTSGGAVFETQYFGPGTRLLVL.

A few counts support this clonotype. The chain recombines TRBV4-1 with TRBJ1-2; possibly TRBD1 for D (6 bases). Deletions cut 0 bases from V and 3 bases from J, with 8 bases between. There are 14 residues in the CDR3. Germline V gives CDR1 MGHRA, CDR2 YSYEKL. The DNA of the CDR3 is TGCGCCAGCAGCCAAGATCGGACAGACTATGGCTACACCTTC. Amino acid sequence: CASSQDRTDYGYTF.

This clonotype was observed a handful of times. The DNA for the CDR3 is TGTGCCAGCAGCCGGGTATCAGGTGCATGGGGTGAGCAGTTCTTC. This codes for CASSRVSGAWGEQFF. V and J are TRBV7-2 and TRBJ2-1; no definite D call. Germline V gene lookup returns CDR1 SGHTA and CDR2 FQGNSA. This CDR3 is 15 amino acids long. V was cut by 5 bases and J by 9 bases, with 20 bases left in between.

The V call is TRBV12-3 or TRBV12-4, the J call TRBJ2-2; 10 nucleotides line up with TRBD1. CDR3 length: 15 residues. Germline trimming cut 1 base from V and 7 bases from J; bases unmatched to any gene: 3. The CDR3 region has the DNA TGTGCCAGCAGTTTAGGACAGGGGGCGTTCGGGGAGCTGTTTTTT. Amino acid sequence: CASSLGQGAFGELFF.

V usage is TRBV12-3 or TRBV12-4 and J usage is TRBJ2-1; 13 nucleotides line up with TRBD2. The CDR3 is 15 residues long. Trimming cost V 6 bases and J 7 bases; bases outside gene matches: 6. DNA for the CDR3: TGTGCCAGCAGGCCCACTAGCGGGGGGGCGAATGAGCAGTTCTTC. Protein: CASRPTSGGANEQFF.

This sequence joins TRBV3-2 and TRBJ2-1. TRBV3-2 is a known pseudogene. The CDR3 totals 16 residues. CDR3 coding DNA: TGTGCCAGCAGCCTCCAGTTAAGAAGCTCCTACAATGAGCAGTTCTTC. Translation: CASSLQLRSSYNEQFF.

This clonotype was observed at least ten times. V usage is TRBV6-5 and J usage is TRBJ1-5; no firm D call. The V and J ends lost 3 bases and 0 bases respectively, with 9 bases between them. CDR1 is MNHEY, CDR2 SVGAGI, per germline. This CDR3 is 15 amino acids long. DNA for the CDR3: TGTGCCAGCAGTTATTCAGGAAATAGCAATCAGCCCCAGCATTTT. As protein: CASSYSGNSNQPQHF.

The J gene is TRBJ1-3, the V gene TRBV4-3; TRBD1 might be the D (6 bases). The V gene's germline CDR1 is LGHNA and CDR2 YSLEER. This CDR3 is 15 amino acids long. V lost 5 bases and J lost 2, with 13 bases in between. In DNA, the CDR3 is TGCGCCAGCAGCAGGGGGGCAGCCCCTGGAAACACCATATATTTT. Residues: CASSRGAAPGNTIYF.

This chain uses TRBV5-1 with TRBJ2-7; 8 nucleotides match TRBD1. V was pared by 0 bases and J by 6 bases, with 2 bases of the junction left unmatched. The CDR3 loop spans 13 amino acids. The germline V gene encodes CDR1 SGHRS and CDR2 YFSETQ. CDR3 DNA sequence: TGCGCCAGCAGCTTGGATCAGGGGGCCGAGCAGTACTTC. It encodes CASSLDQGAEQYF. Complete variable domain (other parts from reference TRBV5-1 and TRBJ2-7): KAGVTQTPRYLIKTRGQQVTLSCSPISGHRSVSWYQQTPGQGLQFLFEYFSETQRNKGNFPGRFSGRQFSNSRSEMNVSTLELGDSALYLCASSLDQGAEQYFGPGTRLTVT.

CDR3 in DNA: TGTGCCAGCAGCTTAGTCGGGGGGTACAACACAGGCTACACCTTC. Translating it yields CASSLVGGYNTGYTF. V usage is TRBV7-2 and J usage is TRBJ1-2; maybe TRBD1 (5 bases). V lost 1 base and J 8 bases, leaving 17 bases between the germline ends. The CDR3 covers 15 residues. Germline V gene sequence: CDR1 SGHTA, CDR2 FQGNSA.

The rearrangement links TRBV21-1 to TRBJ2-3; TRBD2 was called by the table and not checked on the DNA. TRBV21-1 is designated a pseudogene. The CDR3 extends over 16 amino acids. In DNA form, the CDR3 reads TGTGCCAGCAGCAAAGAAAGGGCCATAGAACAGGATACGCAGTATTTT. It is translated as CASSKERAIEQDTQYF.

In DNA, the CDR3 is TGCAGTGCTAGGCGGACTGAAGCTTTCTTT. Translation gives CSARRTEAFF. The chain is built from TRBV20-1 and TRBJ1-1; D uncertain. This CDR3 is 10 amino acids long. CDR1 and CDR2 (germline): DFQATT, SNEGSKA (reference sequence). Trimming stripped 3 bases from V and 5 bases from J, with 4 bases between.

CDR3 residues: CASSMTDWGLTYEQYV. Here the CDR3 DNA reads TGTGCCAGCAGCATGACGGATTGGGGACTGACCTACGAGCAGTACGTC. V and J are TRBV27 and TRBJ2-7, with a weak D call TRBD2 (6 bases). The CDR3 totals 16 residues. V was trimmed by 6 bases and J by 2 bases, leaving 20 bases between them. CDR1 and CDR2 (germline): MNHEY, SMNVEV (reference sequence).

CDR3 in DNA: TGCAGTGCTAGGGTAGGGGGCGCCTGGACAGATACGCAGTATTTT. Its translation is CSARVGGAWTDTQYF. The V gene is TRBV20-1, the J gene TRBJ2-3; 7 bases are shared with TRBD1. The V gene's germline CDR1 is DFQATT and CDR2 SNEGSKA (reference sequence). With V trimmed by 3 bases and J by 3 bases, 9 bases remained unmatched. The CDR3 extends over 15 amino acids.

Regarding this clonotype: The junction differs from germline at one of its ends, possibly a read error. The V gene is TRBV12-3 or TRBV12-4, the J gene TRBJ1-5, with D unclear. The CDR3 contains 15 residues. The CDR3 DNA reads TGTGCCAGCAGTTTCGGAGGCCTTAGCACTCAGCCCCAGCATTTT. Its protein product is CASSFGGLSTQPQHF.

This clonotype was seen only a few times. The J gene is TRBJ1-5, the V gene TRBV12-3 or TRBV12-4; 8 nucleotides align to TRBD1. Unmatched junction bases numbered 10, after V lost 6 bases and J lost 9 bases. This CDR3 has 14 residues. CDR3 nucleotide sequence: TGTGCCAGCAGGCCGACAGGGGATTACGGGCCCCAGCATTTT. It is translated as CASRPTGDYGPQHF.

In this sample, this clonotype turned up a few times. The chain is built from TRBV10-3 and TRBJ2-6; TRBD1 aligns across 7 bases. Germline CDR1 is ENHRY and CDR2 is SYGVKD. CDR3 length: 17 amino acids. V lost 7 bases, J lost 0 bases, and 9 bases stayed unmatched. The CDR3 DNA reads TGTGCCATCAAAGAAAGGACAGGAAACTCTGGGGCCAACGTCCTGACTTTC. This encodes CAIKERTGNSGANVLTF.

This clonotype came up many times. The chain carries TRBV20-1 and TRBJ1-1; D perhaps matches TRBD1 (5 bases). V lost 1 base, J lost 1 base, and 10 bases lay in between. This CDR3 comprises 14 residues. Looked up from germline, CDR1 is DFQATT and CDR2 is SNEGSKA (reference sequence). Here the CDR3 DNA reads TGCAGTGCTAGAGTCATTACAGGGAACACTGAAGCTTTCTTT. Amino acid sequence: CSARVITGNTEAFF.

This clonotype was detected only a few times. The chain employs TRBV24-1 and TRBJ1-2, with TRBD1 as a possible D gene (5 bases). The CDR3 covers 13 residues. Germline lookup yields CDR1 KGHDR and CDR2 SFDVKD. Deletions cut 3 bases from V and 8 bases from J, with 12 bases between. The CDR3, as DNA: TGTGCCACCAGTGATCGGTGGGGGGACGGCTACACCTTC. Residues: CATSDRWGDGYTF.

The CDR3 is CASSQDPMLVYNEQFF. The CDR3 nucleotides are TGTGCCAGCAGCCAAGATCCAATGTTGGTGTACAATGAGCAGTTCTTC. This chain joins TRBV4-2 and TRBJ2-1; D gene uncertain. The CDR3 runs to 16 residues. V was pared by 0 bases and J by 4 bases, with 13 bases between. The germline V gene has CDR1 LGHNA and CDR2 YNFKEQ.

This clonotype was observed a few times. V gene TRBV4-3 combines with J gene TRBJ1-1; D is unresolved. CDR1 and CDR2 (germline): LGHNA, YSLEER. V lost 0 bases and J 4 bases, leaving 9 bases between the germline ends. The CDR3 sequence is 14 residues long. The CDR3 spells CASSQDRFSTEAFF. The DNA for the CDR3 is TGCGCCAGCAGCCAAGATCGGTTTAGCACTGAAGCTTTCTTT.

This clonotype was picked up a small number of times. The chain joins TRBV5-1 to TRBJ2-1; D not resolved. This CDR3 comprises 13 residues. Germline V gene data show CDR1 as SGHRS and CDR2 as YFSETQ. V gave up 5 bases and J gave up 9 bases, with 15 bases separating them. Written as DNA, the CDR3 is TGCGCCAGCAGACAAACAGAGTATGCTGAGCAGTTCTTC. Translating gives CASRQTEYAEQFF.

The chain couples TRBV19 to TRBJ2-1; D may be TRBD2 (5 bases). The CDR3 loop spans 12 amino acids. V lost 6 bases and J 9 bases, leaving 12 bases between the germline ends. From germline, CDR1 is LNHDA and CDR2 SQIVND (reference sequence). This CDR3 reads CASRTSGSEQFF. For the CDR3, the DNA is TGTGCCAGTAGAACCTCGGGGAGTGAGCAGTTCTTC. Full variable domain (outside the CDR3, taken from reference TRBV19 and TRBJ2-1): DGGITQSPKYLFRKEGQNVTLSCEQNLNHDAMYWYRQDPGQGLRLIYYSQIVNDFQKGDIAEGYSVSREKKESFPLTVTSAQKNPTAFYLCASRTSGSEQFFGPGTRLTVL.

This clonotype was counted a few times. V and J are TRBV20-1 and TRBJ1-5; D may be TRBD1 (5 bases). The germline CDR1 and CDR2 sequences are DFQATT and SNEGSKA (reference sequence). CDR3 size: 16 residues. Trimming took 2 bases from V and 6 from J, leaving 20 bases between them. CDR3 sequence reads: CSARTAGLKESQPQHF. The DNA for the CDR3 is TGCAGTGCTAGAACGGCAGGGCTTAAGGAGAGTCAGCCCCAGCATTTT.

The chain's CDR3 is CASSPYRGPSYEQYF. In DNA form, the CDR3 reads TGCGCCAGCAGCCCCTACAGGGGACCTTCCTACGAGCAGTACTTC. The chain links TRBV4-3 to TRBJ2-7; 7 bases agree with TRBD1. Germline loops: CDR1 LGHNA, CDR2 YSLEER. J lost 1 base, V lost 4 bases, and 7 bases had no gene match. CDR3 length equals 15 residues.

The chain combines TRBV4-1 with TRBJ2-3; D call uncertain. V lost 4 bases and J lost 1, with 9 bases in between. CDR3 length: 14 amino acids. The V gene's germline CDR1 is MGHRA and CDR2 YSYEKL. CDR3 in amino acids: CASSPSPRTDTQYF. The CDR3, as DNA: TGCGCCAGCAGCCCCTCACCCCGCACAGATACGCAGTATTTT.

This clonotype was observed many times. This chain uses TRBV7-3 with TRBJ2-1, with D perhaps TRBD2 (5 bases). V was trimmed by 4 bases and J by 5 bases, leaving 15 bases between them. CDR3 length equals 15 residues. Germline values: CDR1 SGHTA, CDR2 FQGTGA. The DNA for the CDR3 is TGTGCCAGCAGCTCGGACTCCAACCTACACAATGAGCAGTTCTTC. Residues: CASSSDSNLHNEQFF.

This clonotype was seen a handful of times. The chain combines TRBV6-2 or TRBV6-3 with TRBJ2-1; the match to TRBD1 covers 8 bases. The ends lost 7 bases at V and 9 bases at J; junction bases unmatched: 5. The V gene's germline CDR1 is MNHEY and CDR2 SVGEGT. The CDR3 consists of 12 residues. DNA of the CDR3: TGTGCCAGCAATCAGGGGGCAGGTGAGCAGTTCTTC. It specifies CASNQGAGEQFF.

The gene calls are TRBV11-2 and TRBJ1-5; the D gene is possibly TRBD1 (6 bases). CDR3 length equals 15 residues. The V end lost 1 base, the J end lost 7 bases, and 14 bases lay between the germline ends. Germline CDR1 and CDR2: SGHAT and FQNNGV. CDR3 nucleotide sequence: TGTGCCAGCAGCTTAGTGGGCGGGGGCGGCCAGCCCCAGCATTTT. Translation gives CASSLVGGGGQPQHF.

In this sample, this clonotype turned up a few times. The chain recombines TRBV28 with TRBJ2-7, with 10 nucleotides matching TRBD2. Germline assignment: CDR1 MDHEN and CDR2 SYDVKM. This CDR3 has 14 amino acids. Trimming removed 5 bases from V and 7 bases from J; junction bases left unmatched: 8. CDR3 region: CASSPSGGTGEQYV. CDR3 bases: TGTGCCAGCAGTCCTAGCGGGGGAACAGGGGAGCAGTACGTC.

CDR3 amino acids: CASRPLGLANEQYV. The CDR3 coding sequence is TGTGCCAGCAGGCCGCTAGGACTAGCTAACGAGCAGTACGTC. V gene TRBV25-1 combines with J gene TRBJ2-7, with TRBD2 identical over 8 bases. The CDR3 length is 14 residues. The J segment lost 5 bases and the V segment lost 6 bases, leaving 9 bases of the junction unmatched. Germline V CDR1 and CDR2: MGHDK, SYGVNS.